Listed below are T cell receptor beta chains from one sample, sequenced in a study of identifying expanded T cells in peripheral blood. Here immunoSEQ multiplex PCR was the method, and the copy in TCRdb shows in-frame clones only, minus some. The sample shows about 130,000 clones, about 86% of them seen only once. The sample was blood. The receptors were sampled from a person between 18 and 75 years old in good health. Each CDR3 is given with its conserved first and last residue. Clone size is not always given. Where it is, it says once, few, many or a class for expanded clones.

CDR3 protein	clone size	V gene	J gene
CASSYTGDTIYF	-	TRBV6-6	TRBJ1-3
CASSYSRDQPQHF	few	TRBV6-5	TRBJ1-5
CASSQEARGKTEAFF	-	TRBV4-1	TRBJ1-1
CASSLQGVYEQYF	-	TRBV28	TRBJ2-7
CASSQDWSGNTIYF	-	TRBV14	TRBJ1-3
CASSEFTGSSYEQYF	-	TRBV10-1	TRBJ2-7
CASSYTGQGVNEQFF	-	TRBV6-5	TRBJ2-1
CASSTTPQETQYF	-	TRBV27	TRBJ2-5
CASSYDRDGQPQHF	-	TRBV6-5	TRBJ1-5
CASSQGRPGNEQFF	-	TRBV4-2	TRBJ2-1
CASSLRMHEQFF	-	TRBV11-1	TRBJ2-1
CAWTSGANVLTF	once	TRBV30	TRBJ2-6
CASSNSKGQPTQPQHF	-	TRBV21-1	TRBJ1-5
CASSQDAPGAGFEAFF	-	TRBV4-2	TRBJ1-1
CASRERTSSDTQYF	-	TRBV2	TRBJ2-3
CASSPTLERGGYNEQFF	-	TRBV9	TRBJ2-1
CASSQDGLSAEAFF	-	TRBV4-3	TRBJ1-1
CASSSGLSSYNEQFF	once	TRBV11-2	TRBJ2-1
CAISESGTEETQYF	-	TRBV10-3	TRBJ2-5
CASSLTSGPYEQYF	-	TRBV5-6	TRBJ2-7
CASSIFIGTDLNQPQHF	-	TRBV19	TRBJ1-5
CATSRDRAPSRGYTF	once	TRBV15	TRBJ1-2
CASSYSLGSSGNTIYF	-	TRBV6-5	TRBJ1-3
CASSYPEQGQETQYF	-	TRBV7-9	TRBJ2-5
CASILNPLGETQYF	-	TRBV6-1	TRBJ2-5
CASRTGEGYTF	-	TRBV28	TRBJ1-2
CAPYRTGERTDTQYF	-	TRBV23-1	TRBJ2-3
CASSLGQSYEQYF	-	TRBV11-3	TRBJ2-7
CASSLGQGGNEQFF	-	TRBV9	TRBJ2-1
CASREGTDTQYF	-	TRBV2	TRBJ2-3
CAWGGSYEQYF	-	TRBV30	TRBJ2-7
CASSVRPGEGEQYF	-	TRBV6-1	TRBJ2-7
CATSRGTGGLYEQYF	-	TRBV15	TRBJ2-7
CASSQGRVNTEAFF	few	TRBV4-3	TRBJ1-1
CASIQGFGGSYEQYF	-	TRBV6-1	TRBJ2-7
CASSIWEVADTQYF	-	TRBV5-6	TRBJ2-3
CASSLAEGPGTQYF	-	TRBV7-9	TRBJ2-5
CSVETVNTEAFF	few	TRBV29-1	TRBJ1-1
CASSERQGGYEQYF	once	TRBV6-1	TRBJ2-7
CASSFHGNEQFF	few	TRBV11-2	TRBJ2-1
CARSPGTTGSYEQYF	-	TRBV5-3	TRBJ2-7
CASSLEGTSARHYNEQFF	-	TRBV7-2	TRBJ2-1
CASSPQGTGPYGYTF	-	TRBV7-2	TRBJ1-2
CSVATLQIVYNEQFF	-	TRBV29-1	TRBJ2-1
CKVVSDEQFF	once	TRBV20-1	TRBJ2-1
CASSQDTRDGYTF	-	TRBV4-3	TRBJ1-2
CASSPPYGGGTGELFF	few	TRBV18	TRBJ2-2
CASSLTGQGISGYTF	-	TRBV5-6	TRBJ1-2
CASDRGEKETQYF	-	TRBV27	TRBJ2-5
CASSLVTSGYNEQFF	-	TRBV7-3	TRBJ2-1